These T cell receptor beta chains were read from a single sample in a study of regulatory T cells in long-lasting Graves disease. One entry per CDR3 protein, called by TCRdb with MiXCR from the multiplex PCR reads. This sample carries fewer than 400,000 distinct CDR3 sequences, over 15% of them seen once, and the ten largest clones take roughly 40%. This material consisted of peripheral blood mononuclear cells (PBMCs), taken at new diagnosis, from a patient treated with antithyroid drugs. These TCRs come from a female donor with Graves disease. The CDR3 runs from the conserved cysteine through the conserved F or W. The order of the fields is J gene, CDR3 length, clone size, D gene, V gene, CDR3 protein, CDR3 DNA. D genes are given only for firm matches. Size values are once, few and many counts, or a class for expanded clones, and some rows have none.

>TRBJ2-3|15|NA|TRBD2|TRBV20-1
CSARPLAGPQGTQYF
TGCAGTGCTAGACCCCTAGCGGGGCCACAGGGTACGCAGTATTTT
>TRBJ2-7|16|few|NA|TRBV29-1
CSVLGRGATRSHEQYF
TGCAGCGTTTTGGGCAGGGGGGCCACTAGGTCCCACGAGCAGTACTTC
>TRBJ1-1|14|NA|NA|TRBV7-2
CASSLAPGFGEAFF
TGTGCCAGCAGCTTGGCACCCGGGTTCGGTGAAGCTTTCTTT
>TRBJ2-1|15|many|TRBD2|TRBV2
CASSDLAGLPNEQFF
TGTGCCAGCAGTGATCTAGCGGGCCTCCCCAATGAGCAGTTCTTC
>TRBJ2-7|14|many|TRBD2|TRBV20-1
CSAKSARGVYEQYF
TGCAGTGCTAAATCAGCCCGGGGGGTATACGAGCAGTACTTC
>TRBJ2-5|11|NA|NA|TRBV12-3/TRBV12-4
CASKATETQYF
TGTGCCAGCAAAGCGACGGAGACCCAGTACTTC
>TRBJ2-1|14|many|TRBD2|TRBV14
CATSPGLAGGKQFF
TGTGCCACCTCCCCGGGACTAGCGGGAGGCAAGCAGTTCTTC
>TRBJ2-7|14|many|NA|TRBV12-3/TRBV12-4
CASRGSTGTYEQYF
TGTGCCAGCAGGGGGTCGACCGGAACCTACGAGCAGTACTTC
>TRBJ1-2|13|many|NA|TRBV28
CASSSGGTGGYTF
TGTGCCAGCAGTTCGGGGGGCACGGGTGGCTACACCTTC
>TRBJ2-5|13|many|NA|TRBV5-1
CASSLYGQETQYF
TGCGCCAGCAGCTTATATGGACAAGAGACCCAGTACTTC